This is a list of T cell receptor beta chains from one sample in a study of post-analysis software for immune sequencing data. One entry per CDR3 protein results from TCRdb running MiXCR on the PCR reads. There are 820,000 or so distinct CDR3 sequences in the sample; roughly half occur only once, and approximately 4.3% lies in the top ten. Material: blood. The receptors were gathered from a girl aged 10-17 years with multiple sclerosis. Both conserved end residues are part of each CDR3. D genes are given only for firm matches.

cdr3_nt	cdr3_aa	d_call	v_call	j_call
TGTGCCAGCCTTAGGGACAGGGGGCAGTATGGCTACACCTTC	CASLRDRGQYGYTF	TRBD1	TRBV12-3/TRBV12-4	TRBJ1-2
TGTGCCAGCAGCCAAGTTACAGACCCCTGGAAGGGTGGGGCCAACGTCCTGACTTTC	CASSQVTDPWKGGANVLTF	.	TRBV14	TRBJ2-6
TGTGCCAGCAGGGGGTGGTTTCTGGGTACCCGCACTGAAGCTTTCTTT	CASRGWFLGTRTEAFF	.	TRBV6-6	TRBJ1-1
TGTGCCAGCAGATCCCCGCAAGAGACCCAGTACTTC	CASRSPQETQYF	.	TRBV6-5	TRBJ2-5
TGTGCCAGCAGGAGCCGGGACCACACCTACGAGCAGTACTTC	CASRSRDHTYEQYF	.	TRBV12-3/TRBV12-4	TRBJ2-7
TGCAGTGCTAGCCCCGGGGCTAGCGGGAGGAGAGAGACCCAGTACTTC	CSASPGASGRRETQYF	TRBD2	TRBV20-1	TRBJ2-5
TGTGCCAGCTTATTGACCAGGGATCGCACAGATACGCAGTATTTT	CASLLTRDRTDTQYF	.	TRBV11-2	TRBJ2-3
TGCGCCAGCAGCTTCCGACTAGCGGGAGGAGGGAATGAGCAGTTCTTC	CASSFRLAGGGNEQFF	TRBD2	TRBV5-1	TRBJ2-1
TGTGCCAGCAGCGTAGACTCTGACAGGGGGCAGACCCAGTACTTC	CASSVDSDRGQTQYF	TRBD1	TRBV9	TRBJ2-5
TGTGCCAGCAGCTCCCTCCAGGGGAAGCAAGAGACCCAGTACTTC	CASSSLQGKQETQYF	.	TRBV11-2	TRBJ2-5
TGTGCCAGCAGCCAATGGCAGGAGTTTTACGAGCAGTACTTC	CASSQWQEFYEQYF	.	TRBV3-1	TRBJ2-7